One T cell receptor (beta chain) is described in this entry. These data come from a study of shared clonotypes between healthy human individuals. Clones were read by immunoSEQ multiplex PCR, and TCRdb kept only the in-frame ones, dropping some. Here the sample spans some 2.4 million clones, 93% being singletons. The CDR3 sequence is 14 residues long. Trimming took 3 bases from V and 5 from J, leaving 11 bases between them. CDR1 and CDR2 (germline): ENHRY, SYGVKD. The sequence came from a man younger than 35 in good health. Some clones in this sample may be carry-over from other donors' samples. V gene TRBV10-3 combines with J gene TRBJ1-5; weak D call: TRBD1 (5 bases). The sequenced material came from naive CD4+ T cells from PBMCs. The subset was: CD45RA+ positively selected. In DNA form, the CDR3 reads TGTGCCATCAGTGAAAGACAGTTAGATCAGCCCCAGCATTTT. Translated: CAISERQLDQPQHF.